This T cell receptor beta chain is from a study of T cell repertoires in cytomegalovirus infection. On the study more broadly: Shared public TCR beta signatures pointed to both CMV infection and a matching HLA type.

V lost 1 base, J lost 7 bases, and 9 bases stayed unmatched. CDR1 is DFQATT, CDR2 SNEGSKA, per germline (reference sequence). There are 15 residues in the CDR3. Study observations and caveats: Totalled public TCR beta family frequency picked out people who carried CMV plus the relevant HLA. There were HLA-C-restricted CMV-specific TCR beta clonotypes dominating the ex vivo response.

This clonotype was counted between two and nine times. Its antigen remains unknown. TCRdb redid the calling of the reads with MiXCR, one entry per CDR3 protein. The sample has a few hundred thousand distinct CDR3 sequences, approximately 17% seen once. The genes are TRBV20-1 and TRBJ1-5; TRBD1 agrees at 8 bases. The TCR comes from a human donor in good health (CMV status not recorded). Some clones in this sample may be carry-over from other donors' samples. The sequencing input was CD8+ T cells from PBMCs. CDR3 amino acids: CSARVAGQGGQPQHF. As DNA, the CDR3 is TGCAGTGCTAGAGTGGCAGGACAGGGTGGACAGCCCCAGCATTTT.